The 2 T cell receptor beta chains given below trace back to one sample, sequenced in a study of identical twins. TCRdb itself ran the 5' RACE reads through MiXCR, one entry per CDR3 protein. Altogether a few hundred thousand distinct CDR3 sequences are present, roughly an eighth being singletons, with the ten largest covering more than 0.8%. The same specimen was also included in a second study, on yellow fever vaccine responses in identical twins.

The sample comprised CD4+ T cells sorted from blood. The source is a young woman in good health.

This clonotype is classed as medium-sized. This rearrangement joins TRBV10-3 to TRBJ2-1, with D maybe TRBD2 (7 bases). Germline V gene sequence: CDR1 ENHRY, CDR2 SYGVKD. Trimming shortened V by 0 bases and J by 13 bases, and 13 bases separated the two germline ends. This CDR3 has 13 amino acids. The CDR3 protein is CAISESGGGAQFF. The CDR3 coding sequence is TGTGCCATCAGTGAGTCTGGAGGGGGGGCCCAGTTCTTC.

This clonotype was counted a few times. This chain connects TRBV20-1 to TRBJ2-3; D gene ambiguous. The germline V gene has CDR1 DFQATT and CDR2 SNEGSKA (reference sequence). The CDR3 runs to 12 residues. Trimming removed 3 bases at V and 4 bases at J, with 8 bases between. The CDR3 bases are TGCAGTGCTAGTGGTTCTGCAGATACGCAGTATTTT. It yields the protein CSASGSADTQYF.